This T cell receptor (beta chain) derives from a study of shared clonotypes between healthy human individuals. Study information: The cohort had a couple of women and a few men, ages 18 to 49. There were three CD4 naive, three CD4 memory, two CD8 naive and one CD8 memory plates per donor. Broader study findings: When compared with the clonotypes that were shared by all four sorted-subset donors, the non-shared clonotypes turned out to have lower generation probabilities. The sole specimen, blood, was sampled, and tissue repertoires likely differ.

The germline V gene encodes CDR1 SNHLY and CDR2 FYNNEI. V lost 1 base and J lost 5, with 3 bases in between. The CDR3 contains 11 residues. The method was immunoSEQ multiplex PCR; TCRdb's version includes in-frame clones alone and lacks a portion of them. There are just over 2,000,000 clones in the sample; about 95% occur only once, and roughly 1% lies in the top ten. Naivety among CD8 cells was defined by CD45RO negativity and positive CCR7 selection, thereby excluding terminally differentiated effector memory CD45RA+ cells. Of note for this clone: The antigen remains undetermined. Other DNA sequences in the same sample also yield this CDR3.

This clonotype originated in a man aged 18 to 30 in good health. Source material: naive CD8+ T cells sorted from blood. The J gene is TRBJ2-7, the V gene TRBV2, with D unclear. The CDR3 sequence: CASSEVHEQYF. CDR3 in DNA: TGTGCCAGCAGTGAAGTCCACGAGCAGTACTTC.